These T cell receptor beta chains were read from a single sample in a study of identical twins. TCRdb reprocessed the 5' RACE reads via MiXCR and lists one record per CDR3 protein. The sample shows 1.5 million to 2 million distinct CDR3 sequences, less than 40% of them seen only once. The sequencing sample was made of cord blood. The receptors here all came from a newborn girl in good health. Each CDR3 is given with its conserved first and last residue. Each record gives: CDR3 DNA, CDR3 protein, J gene, clone size, V gene, D gene. D genes are given only for firm matches. A row's size may be missing; if present it is once, few, many or a size class.

DNA: TGTGCCAGCAGCTTTGGGCAGATTATGTACGAGCAGTACTTC
CDR3: CASSFGQIMYEQYF
J: TRBJ2-7
size: NA
V: TRBV5-8
D: NA

DNA: TGCGCCAGCAGCTTGGTTCCACAGGGGGGTTCAACTAATGAAAAACTGTTTTTT
CDR3: CASSLVPQGGSTNEKLFF
J: TRBJ1-4
size: NA
V: TRBV5-1
D: TRBD1

DNA: TGTGCCAGCAGACCAATAAAAGCGGGTACCTACGAGCAGTACTTC
CDR3: CASRPIKAGTYEQYF
J: TRBJ2-7
size: NA
V: TRBV27
D: NA

DNA: TGTGCCATCGGAGGGGGATTTAGGACTGAAGCTTTCTTT
CDR3: CAIGGGFRTEAFF
J: TRBJ1-1
size: NA
V: TRBV10-3
D: NA

DNA: TGTGCCAGCAGCTTAGGTAGCGGGAGGACCGTTTACAATGAGCAGTTCTTC
CDR3: CASSLGSGRTVYNEQFF
J: TRBJ2-1
size: NA
V: TRBV7-8
D: TRBD2

DNA: TGTGCCAGCAGTCCCAGGACTAGCGGGGTGCAAGAGACCCAGTACTTC
CDR3: CASSPRTSGVQETQYF
J: TRBJ2-5
size: NA
V: TRBV6-7
D: TRBD2

DNA: TGTGCCATCAGTGGACAGGGGGCGCCTAATGAAAAACTGTTTTTT
CDR3: CAISGQGAPNEKLFF
J: TRBJ1-4
size: NA
V: TRBV10-3
D: TRBD1

DNA: TGTGCCAGCAGCCACCACAGCTCCTACGAGCAGTACTTC
CDR3: CASSHHSSYEQYF
J: TRBJ2-7
size: few
V: TRBV3-1
D: NA

DNA: TGTGCCAGCAGCGTAGCGGGGGGATACTCCTACGAGCAGTACTTC
CDR3: CASSVAGGYSYEQYF
J: TRBJ2-7
size: NA
V: TRBV9
D: TRBD2

DNA: TGTGCCATCACCCGGACTAGCGGGAGGTTGGATGAGCAGTTCTTC
CDR3: CAITRTSGRLDEQFF
J: TRBJ2-1
size: many
V: TRBV10-3
D: TRBD2

DNA: TGTGCCAGTAGTCTCACCTGGACAGGGGACGAGCAGTACTTC
CDR3: CASSLTWTGDEQYF
J: TRBJ2-7
size: NA
V: TRBV19
D: TRBD1

DNA: TGCGCCAGCAGCTTGCCCCTAGCGGGAGCATCGCATGAGCAGTTCTTC
CDR3: CASSLPLAGASHEQFF
J: TRBJ2-1
size: few
V: TRBV5-1
D: TRBD2

DNA: TGTGCCAGCAGTTACGGGAGACTAGCGGGAGCTCACAATGAGCAGTACTTC
CDR3: CASSYGRLAGAHNEQYF
J: TRBJ2-7
size: NA
V: TRBV6-2/TRBV6-3
D: TRBD2

DNA: TGTGCCAGCAGTCTCCCGGGACAGAGCTATGGCTACACCTTC
CDR3: CASSLPGQSYGYTF
J: TRBJ1-2
size: NA
V: TRBV28
D: TRBD1

DNA: TGCAGTGCTAGGAGCCTGGGACAGGTCTTCCAAATCTACGAGCAGTACTTC
CDR3: CSARSLGQVFQIYEQYF
J: TRBJ2-7
size: NA
V: TRBV20-1
D: TRBD1

DNA: TGTGCCATCAGTGCTGAGACTAGCGATCTCGGGACCCAGTACTTC
CDR3: CAISAETSDLGTQYF
J: TRBJ2-5
size: NA
V: TRBV10-3
D: TRBD2

DNA: TGTGCCAGCAGCTTTGGCGGCACGGGTGATACGCAGTATTTT
CDR3: CASSFGGTGDTQYF
J: TRBJ2-3
size: few
V: TRBV11-1
D: NA

DNA: TGTGCCAGCAGTCCCCTGGCCCTTAGCTCTGGAAACACCATATATTTT
CDR3: CASSPLALSSGNTIYF
J: TRBJ1-3
size: NA
V: TRBV28
D: NA

DNA: TGTGCCAGCAGTCGGCAAGCGACAGGAGTTTCAGATACGCAGTATTTT
CDR3: CASSRQATGVSDTQYF
J: TRBJ2-3
size: NA
V: TRBV7-6
D: NA

DNA: TGTGCCAGCAGTTTCACAGGGGTGGGCAATCAGCCCCAGCATTTT
CDR3: CASSFTGVGNQPQHF
J: TRBJ1-5
size: few
V: TRBV7-8
D: TRBD1

DNA: TGTGCCAGCAGTTACTCGACGGGACTAGCGGTCTCTGAGCAGTACTTC
CDR3: CASSYSTGLAVSEQYF
J: TRBJ2-4
size: few
V: TRBV6-5
D: TRBD2

DNA: TGTGCCAGCAGCTTAAATAAGGGGGGCGGTGAAGCTTTCTTT
CDR3: CASSLNKGGGEAFF
J: TRBJ1-1
size: few
V: TRBV7-9
D: NA

DNA: TGTGCCAGCAGCTTATCCCGGACTATTTACGAGCAGTACTTC
CDR3: CASSLSRTIYEQYF
J: TRBJ2-7
size: NA
V: TRBV11-2
D: NA

DNA: TGTGCCAGCAGCATCGGGACTAGCTGGGGCACAGATACGCAGTATTTT
CDR3: CASSIGTSWGTDTQYF
J: TRBJ2-3
size: few
V: TRBV7-2
D: TRBD2

DNA: TGCGCCAGCCACACTAGCGGGAGCTTTAATGAGCAGTTCTTC
CDR3: CASHTSGSFNEQFF
J: TRBJ2-1
size: once
V: TRBV5-1
D: TRBD2

DNA: TGTGCCAGCAGCGTAGGGACAGGGTATGAAAAACTGTTTTTT
CDR3: CASSVGTGYEKLFF
J: TRBJ1-4
size: NA
V: TRBV9
D: TRBD1

DNA: TGCGGTGCTAGAGATTATGGTAGCGATACGCAGTATTTT
CDR3: CGARDYGSDTQYF
J: TRBJ2-3
size: NA
V: TRBV20-1
D: NA

DNA: TGTGCCAGCAGTTCACATCCGAGGACTAGCGGGGCAGCTGAGCAGTACTTC
CDR3: CASSSHPRTSGAAEQYF
J: TRBJ2-5
size: NA
V: TRBV11-2
D: TRBD2

DNA: TGCAGCGGCCTGAGGGGGCTAGCGGGGGCTAATGAGCAGTACTTC
CDR3: CSGLRGLAGANEQYF
J: TRBJ2-7
size: few
V: TRBV29-1
D: TRBD2

DNA: TGTGCCAGCACCCCTCCGGACAGGCCCTATGGCTACACCTTC
CDR3: CASTPPDRPYGYTF
J: TRBJ1-2
size: few
V: TRBV27
D: TRBD1

DNA: TGTGCCACCAGCAGAGATTTGACGGCTACTAACTATGGCCACACCTTC
CDR3: CATSRDLTATNYGHTF
J: TRBJ1-2
size: once
V: TRBV15
D: NA

DNA: TGTGCCAGCAGCCCCCGGGGTAACCAAGATACGCAGTATTTT
CDR3: CASSPRGNQDTQYF
J: TRBJ2-3
size: NA
V: TRBV7-9
D: NA

DNA: TGTGCCAGCAGCCCAAGGGCAGGGTTAATAACCTACGAGCAGTACTTC
CDR3: CASSPRAGLITYEQYF
J: TRBJ2-7
size: NA
V: TRBV7-2
D: NA

DNA: TGCGCCAGCAGTGAGCCGGGACAAACTGAAGCTTTCTTT
CDR3: CASSEPGQTEAFF
J: TRBJ1-1
size: NA
V: TRBV10-2
D: NA

DNA: TGCAGTGCTAGAGATGGTTCTTCACGCGGGGGGGCCAGTTTGGGCTCCTACGAGCAGTACTTC
CDR3: CSARDGSSRGGASLGSYEQYF
J: TRBJ2-7
size: once
V: TRBV20-1
D: TRBD2

DNA: TGTGCCACCAGCCAGACGGACAGGGGCGAGCAGTACTTC
CDR3: CATSQTDRGEQYF
J: TRBJ2-7
size: NA
V: TRBV24-1
D: TRBD1

DNA: TGTGCCAGCAGCAACAGGGTTAGCGGGGGGAAGGGTGAGCAGTACTTC
CDR3: CASSNRVSGGKGEQYF
J: TRBJ2-4
size: NA
V: TRBV5-5
D: TRBD2

DNA: TGCGCCAGCAGCCAAGACCGACTCGCGGATAACTACGAGCAGTACTTC
CDR3: CASSQDRLADNYEQYF
J: TRBJ2-7
size: few
V: TRBV4-1
D: NA

DNA: TGCAGTGCCCCGACTAGCGGGGGGTACACAGATACGCAGTATTTT
CDR3: CSAPTSGGYTDTQYF
J: TRBJ2-3
size: few
V: TRBV20-1
D: TRBD2

DNA: TGTGCCAGCAGGCCGACAGGGGTCTATGGCTACACCTTC
CDR3: CASRPTGVYGYTF
J: TRBJ1-2
size: few
V: TRBV5-6
D: TRBD1